The entry below gives a single T cell receptor (beta chain) sequence along with its context. This record comes from a study of blood T cell repertoires in COVID-19. At the level of the study: T cells, B-cell-depleted T cells, or PBMCs provided the cDNA or gDNA that served as material.

The CDR3 loop spans 15 amino acids. Trimming took 4 bases from V and 6 from J; bases not matched to a gene: 10. The germline V gene has CDR1 SGHDT and CDR2 YYEEEE. Study processing details: Amplification with reference gene primers provided the estimates of nucleated cell counts. This table comes from immunoSEQ multiplex PCR, and its TCRdb copy is limited to in-frame clones, with some not included. V and J calls and clone size are as listed in that table; D and trimming were resolved from the DNA. The sample lists 250,000 to 300,000 clones, approximately 82% seen once, with roughly 5.8% in the top ten.

J is TRBJ2-5 and V is TRBV5-6; 9 nucleotides agree with TRBD2. This receptor was taken from an elderly man with acute or convalescent COVID-19. Sample: peripheral blood. The CDR3 DNA reads as TGTGCCAGCAGCCAGACGGGCGGGGGGGCTCAGACCCAGTACTTC. Amino acid sequence: CASSQTGGGAQTQYF.